The next 32 T cell receptor beta chains were all read from a single sample in a study of shared clonotypes between healthy human individuals. Sequencing was performed with immunoSEQ multiplex PCR; in TCRdb, only in-frame clones are kept and a portion is missing. This table has some 2,000,000 clones, about 94% appearing once. Naive CD8 isolation took CD45RO-negative cells positively selected for CCR7 and excluded terminally differentiated effector memory CD45RA+ cells. The sequenced material came from naive CD8+ T cells sorted from blood. Source of these receptors: a young man in good health.

This rearrangement joins TRBV7-9 to TRBJ2-7; 12 bases fit TRBD2. V dropped 5 bases and J dropped 7; count of bases not matched to a gene: 21. The CDR3 runs 19 residues. Per the germline V gene, CDR1 is SEHNR and CDR2 is FQNEAQ (reference sequence). As DNA, the CDR3 is TGTGCCAGCAGCACCGGACTAGCGGGAAGTGGAGTCAGGGTTTGGGAGCAGTACTTC. It translates to CASSTGLAGSGVRVWEQYF.

The chain links TRBV5-6 to TRBJ2-3, with 10 bases identical to TRBD2. The germline V gene encodes CDR1 SGHDT and CDR2 YYEEEE. This CDR3 has 16 residues. V lost 4 bases to trimming and J lost 5 bases; unmatched junction nucleotides: 10. DNA for the CDR3: TGTGCCAGCAGCCTGAGGGCTAGCGGGAGACTAGATACGCAGTATTTT. It encodes CASSLRASGRLDTQYF. The whole variable domain, remainder taken from reference TRBV5-6 and TRBJ2-3, is DAGVTQSPTHLIKTRGQQVTLRCSPKSGHDTVSWYQQALGQGPQFIFQYYEEEERQRGNFPDRFSGHQFPNYSSELNVNALLLGDSALYLCASSLRASGRLDTQYFGPGTRLTVL.

The J gene is TRBJ2-7, the V gene TRBV11-2; D is possibly TRBD1 (6 bases). In germline, CDR1 is SGHAT, CDR2 FQNNGV. The CDR3 totals 14 residues. V was pared by 1 base and J by 2 bases, with 9 bases between. The CDR3 loop reads CASSLGTAAYEQYF. CDR3 DNA sequence: TGTGCCAGCAGCTTAGGGACAGCAGCCTACGAGCAGTACTTC.

The chain combines TRBV9 with TRBJ2-7; D call uncertain. The CDR3 loop spans 14 amino acids. The V gene's germline CDR1 is SGDLS and CDR2 YYNGEE. V shed 0 bases and J shed 2 bases, with 9 bases lying between them. CDR3 residues: CASSVENAAYEQYF. Here the CDR3 DNA reads TGTGCCAGCAGCGTAGAGAACGCGGCCTACGAGCAGTACTTC.

The genes are TRBV5-4 and TRBJ2-7; 9 nucleotides line up with TRBD1. Germline lookup yields CDR1 SGHNT and CDR2 YYREEE (reference sequence). The CDR3 contains 15 residues. Unmatched junction bases numbered 10, after V lost 4 bases and J lost 5 bases. The CDR3 is CASSASDRGIDEQYF. The CDR3 bases are TGTGCCAGCAGCGCAAGCGACAGGGGGATCGACGAGCAGTACTTC.

Turning to this clone: This sample also contains other DNA sequences that code for the same CDR3. The chain recombines TRBV9 with TRBJ1-1; a possible D gene is TRBD1 (5 bases). This CDR3 is 16 amino acids long. Germline CDR1 SGDLS, CDR2 YYNGEE. V was cut by 0 bases and J by 0 bases, with 12 bases left in between. This CDR3 reads CASSVEGEGLNTEAFF. In DNA form, the CDR3 reads TGTGCCAGCAGCGTAGAGGGCGAGGGACTGAACACTGAAGCTTTCTTT.

With regard to this clone: In the same sample, other DNA sequences code for this CDR3. This chain connects TRBV28 to TRBJ2-7; the D gene is possibly TRBD1 (6 bases). The germline V gene encodes CDR1 MDHEN and CDR2 SYDVKM. The CDR3 is made up of 13 amino acids. V lost 3 bases to trimming and J lost 4 bases, with 10 bases between them. The DNA for the CDR3 is TGTGCCAGCAGTTTGCACAGGGCGTACGAGCAGTACTTC. Its translation is CASSLHRAYEQYF. Complete variable domain (other parts from reference TRBV28 and TRBJ2-7): DVKVTQSSRYLVKRTGEKVFLECVQDMDHENMFWYRQDPGLGLRLIYFSYDVKMKEKGDIPEGYSVSREKKERFSLILESASTNQTSMYLCASSLHRAYEQYFGPGTRLTVT.

The rearrangement uses TRBV7-9 and TRBJ2-3, with TRBD1 matching over 8 bases. This CDR3 region has 13 residues. The ends lost 4 bases at V and 7 bases at J; junction bases unmatched: 4. Germline lookup yields CDR1 SEHNR and CDR2 FQNEAQ (reference sequence). The CDR3: CASSSRGLNTQYF. CDR3 coding DNA: TGTGCCAGCAGCTCCAGGGGGCTAAATACGCAGTATTTT.

The chain links TRBV9 to TRBJ2-3; perhaps TRBD2 as D (6 bases). Trimming took off 4 bases at V and 0 bases at J, with 15 bases between the two ends. This CDR3 is built from 16 residues. CDR1 is SGDLS and CDR2 is YYNGEE in the germline V gene. DNA for the CDR3: TGTGCCAGCAGCCCCAGCGGGTATGCTAGCACAGATACGCAGTATTTT. Protein product: CASSPSGYASTDTQYF.

The chain couples TRBV28 to TRBJ2-4; 11 positions agree with TRBD2. Trimming took 3 bases from V and 0 from J; bases not matched to a gene: 10. CDR3 length equals 19 residues. Germline CDR1 MDHEN, CDR2 SYDVKM. CDR3 DNA: TGTGCCAGCAGTTTGAGACCCGGGACTAGCGGACTAGCCAAAAACATTCAGTACTTC. This sequence encodes CASSLRPGTSGLAKNIQYF.

Comments on this clone: Other DNA sequences in this specimen translate into the identical CDR3. The chain carries TRBV29-1 and TRBJ2-2; tentatively, D is TRBD1 (6 bases). V was shortened by 6 bases and J by 1 base, with 9 bases between the two germline ends. Per the germline V gene, CDR1 is SQVTM and CDR2 is ANQGSEA. The CDR3 is made up of 13 amino acids. CDR3 region: CSVIQGNTGELFF. The DNA for the CDR3 is TGCAGCGTAATACAGGGGAACACCGGGGAGCTGTTTTTT.

V and J are TRBV6-6 and TRBJ1-4; D is unclear. Germline-derived CDR1 and CDR2 are MNHNY and SVGAGI (reference sequence). This CDR3 region has 16 residues. V shed 2 bases and J shed 1 base, with 11 bases lying between them. Here the CDR3 reads CASSYPGELTNEKLFF. The CDR3 nucleotides read TGTGCCAGCAGTTACCCCGGGGAACTAACTAATGAAAAACTGTTTTTT.

As for this clone: Other DNA sequences within the sample encode an identical CDR3. The V gene is TRBV5-1, the J gene TRBJ2-7; no definite D call. CDR3 length equals 14 residues. V gave up 3 bases and J gave up 0 bases, with 10 bases separating them. Germline loops: CDR1 SGHRS, CDR2 YFSETQ. CDR3 DNA sequence: TGCGCCAGCAGCTGGGGTCTCAGCTCCTACGAGCAGTACTTC. Protein product: CASSWGLSSYEQYF.

The table lists this clone with a few counts. The sample contains more than one DNA sequence encoding this CDR3. V and J are TRBV19 and TRBJ2-7; D gene uncertain. V was pared by 1 base and J by 1 base, with 5 bases between. In germline, CDR1 is LNHDA, CDR2 SQIVND (reference sequence). The CDR3 runs to 13 residues. This chain's CDR3 is CASSIGPSYEQYF. In DNA, the CDR3 is TGTGCCAGTAGTATAGGCCCTTCCTACGAGCAGTACTTC.

This sequence joins TRBV7-9 and TRBJ2-2, with a weak D call TRBD2 (5 bases). Trimming left V 2 bases short and J 3 bases short, with 7 bases between. The germline gives CDR1 SEHNR, CDR2 FQNEAQ (reference sequence). This CDR3 spans 14 amino acids. In DNA form, the CDR3 reads TGTGCCAGCAGCTTAATGAGGGACACCGGGGAGCTGTTTTTT. Its translation is CASSLMRDTGELFF. The full variable domain, in which reference TRBV7-9 and TRBJ2-2 provide the parts outside the CDR3, is DTGVSQNPRHKITKRGQNVTFRCDPISEHNRLYWYRQTLGQGPEFLTYFQNEAQLEKSRLLSDRFSAERPKGSFSTLEIQRTEQGDSAMYLCASSLMRDTGELFFGEGSRLTVL.

About this clone itself: A much larger clone is a single base away; this may be a read error. The sample contains more than one DNA sequence encoding this CDR3. V is TRBV30 and J is TRBJ1-1; D is ambiguous. With 4 bases removed from V and 0 bases from J, the gap between germline ends came to 3 bases. Germline values: CDR1 GTSNPN, CDR2 SVGIG (reference sequence). CDR3 size: 11 residues. CDR3 in amino acids: CAWTVNTEAFF. The CDR3 coding sequence is TGTGCCTGGACTGTGAACACTGAAGCTTTCTTT.

V is TRBV27 and J is TRBJ2-7; D perhaps matches TRBD1 (6 bases). This CDR3 has 16 amino acids. Germline values: CDR1 MNHEY, CDR2 SMNVEV (reference sequence). V was pared by 2 bases and J by 5 bases, with 19 bases between. CDR3 region: CASSLLGPTGHDEQYF. DNA for the CDR3: TGTGCCAGCAGTTTACTGGGCCCGACGGGACACGACGAGCAGTACTTC.

In its sample, this clone was seen once. The genes are TRBV2 and TRBJ2-7, with 7 bases lining up with TRBD2. This CDR3 contains 12 residues. The ends lost 10 bases at V and 1 base at J; junction bases unmatched: 4. Germline V lookup: CDR1 SNHLY, CDR2 FYNNEI. The DNA for the CDR3 is TGTGCCACCCGGGACTATTCCTACGAGCAGTACTTC. It yields the protein CATRDYSYEQYF. The variable domain in full, with the rest retrieved from reference TRBV2 and TRBJ2-7, is EPEVTQTPSHQVTQMGQEVILRCVPISNHLYFYWYRQILGQKVEFLVSFYNNEISEKSEIFDDQFSVERPDGSNFTLKIRSTKLEDSAMYFCATRDYSYEQYFGPGTRLTVT.

The chain employs TRBV6-1 and TRBJ1-3, with D hard to call. CDR3 length: 16 amino acids. The germline V and J ends were trimmed by 1 base and 0 bases, with 10 bases remaining between them. The V gene's germline CDR1 is MNHNS and CDR2 SASEGT. DNA for the CDR3: TGTGCCAGCAGTGAAGGGCGCGGGCACTCTGGAAACACCATATATTTT. Translated: CASSEGRGHSGNTIYF.

The rearrangement links TRBV28 to TRBJ1-5; D unclear. The CDR3 is 16 amino acids. Deletions cut 2 bases from V and 0 bases from J, with 11 bases between. Germline V lookup: CDR1 MDHEN, CDR2 SYDVKM. The DNA for the CDR3 is TGTGCCAGCAGTTTAACTCGGAGTTATAGCAATCAGCCCCAGCATTTT. It codes for CASSLTRSYSNQPQHF.

This sequence joins TRBV7-2 and TRBJ2-1; the match to TRBD2 covers 9 bases. CDR1 and CDR2 from the germline V gene are SGHTA and FQGNSA. The length of the CDR3 is 13 residues. V gave up 1 base and J gave up 8 bases; unmatched junction bases: 0. The CDR3 sequence: CASSLGTSDEQFF. The CDR3 DNA reads TGTGCCAGCAGCTTAGGGACTAGCGATGAGCAGTTCTTC.

The genes are TRBV27 and TRBJ2-7; TRBD2 agrees at 11 bases. The junction had 7 bases not matched to a gene; V was cut back by 3 bases and J by 6 bases. This CDR3 has 15 amino acids. Germline V gives CDR1 MNHEY, CDR2 SMNVEV (reference sequence). The DNA of the CDR3 is TGTGCCAGCAGTTTTACTAGCGGGAGTATCGGCGAGCAGTACTTC. It translates to CASSFTSGSIGEQYF.

The chain has TRBV5-6 and TRBJ2-1; a possible D gene is TRBD1 (6 bases). Germline CDR1 is SGHDT and CDR2 is YYEEEE. The CDR3 length is 13 residues. V was clipped by 2 bases and J by 9 bases, with 12 bases between them. The CDR3 is CASSFQGPGEQFF. The DNA for the CDR3 is TGTGCCAGCAGCTTCCAGGGGCCAGGTGAGCAGTTCTTC.

This clone appeared a single time. The chain links TRBV7-8 to TRBJ2-7; 7 bases are shared with TRBD2. Germline trimming cut 1 base from V and 0 bases from J; bases unmatched to any gene: 6. CDR3 size: 16 residues. Germline CDR1 and CDR2: SGHVS and FQNEAQ. The CDR3 DNA follows: TGTGCCAGCAGCTTAGGTCCGGGACTACCCTCCTACGAGCAGTACTTC. Translated: CASSLGPGLPSYEQYF. Looking up the rest from reference TRBV7-8 and TRBJ2-7 gives the full variable domain: GAGVSQSPRYKVAKRGQDVALRCDPISGHVSLFWYQQALGQGPEFLTYFQNEAQLDKSGLPSDRFFAERPEGSVSTLKIQRTQQEDSAVYLCASSLGPGLPSYEQYFGPGTRLTVT.

V gene TRBV7-6 combines with J gene TRBJ2-2; TRBD2 aligns across 12 bases. CDR3 length: 19 amino acids. Germline V gene sequence: CDR1 SGHVS, CDR2 FNYEAQ. V was clipped by 5 bases and J by 5 bases; unmatched bases: 15. The DNA of the CDR3 is TGTGCCAGCAGCCCCGGGACTAGCGGGCCTGGAGGGGGGACCGGGGAGCTGTTTTTT. Translation: CASSPGTSGPGGGTGELFF.

This rearrangement joins TRBV9 to TRBJ2-7; D is possibly TRBD1 (5 bases). Germline V gives CDR1 SGDLS, CDR2 YYNGEE. The CDR3 loop spans 14 amino acids. Trimming cost V 0 bases and J 6 bases, with 13 bases left between them. CDR3 bases: TGTGCCAGCAGCGTAGAGGGGTTGGTGGGCGAGCAGTACTTC. It encodes CASSVEGLVGEQYF.

CDR3 sequence: CASSPWDHSYEQYF. For the CDR3, the DNA is TGTGCCAGCAGTCCCTGGGACCACTCCTACGAGCAGTACTTC. V and J are TRBV27 and TRBJ2-7; D is perhaps TRBD1 or TRBD2 (5 bases each). Between the trimmed V and J ends, which lost 5 bases and 0 bases, there was a span of 11 bases. There are 14 residues in the CDR3. Germline V gene sequence: CDR1 MNHEY, CDR2 SMNVEV (reference sequence).

V usage is TRBV4-1 and J usage is TRBJ2-7; 13 nucleotides align to TRBD2. The trim removed 0 bases at V and 0 bases at J, leaving 5 bases unmatched. CDR1 MGHRA and CDR2 YSYEKL come from the germline V gene. The CDR3 is 18 amino acids. The CDR3 region has the DNA TGCGCCAGCAGCCAAGAGGGACTAGCGGGACCTTCCTCCTACGAGCAGTACTTC. Translating it yields CASSQEGLAGPSSYEQYF.

The chain employs TRBV5-4 and TRBJ2-4; the match to TRBD2 covers 10 bases. J gave up 7 bases and V 4 bases, and 8 bases lay outside the gene matches. Germline-derived CDR1 and CDR2 are SGHNT and YYREEE (reference sequence). The length of the CDR3 is 15 residues. The CDR3 nucleotides read TGTGCCAGCAGCCCCGGAGCGGGGGGGCGGAACATTCAGTACTTC. Translated: CASSPGAGGRNIQYF.

V and J are TRBV13 and TRBJ2-7; 9 bases are a match to TRBD1. CDR1 and CDR2 (germline): PRHDT, FYEKMQ (reference sequence). The CDR3 has 15 residues. The trim removed 1 base at V and 5 bases at J, leaving 6 bases unmatched. CDR3 DNA sequence: TGTGCCAGCAGCTTAGCGGGACAGGGTGACCACGAGCAGTACTTC. Its translation: CASSLAGQGDHEQYF.

V and J are TRBV7-3 and TRBJ2-2; 7 bases agree with TRBD2. Germline CDR1 is SGHTA and CDR2 is FQGTGA. The V and J ends lost 3 bases and 4 bases, in that order; junction bases with no gene match: 5. The CDR3 has 15 amino acids. The CDR3 DNA reads as TGTGCCAGCAGCTTTACGGGGGGAAGCACCGGGGAGCTGTTTTTT. Protein product: CASSFTGGSTGELFF.

The V call is TRBV9, the J call TRBJ2-7, with 15 bases fitting TRBD2. The CDR3 runs 17 residues. Germline V gives CDR1 SGDLS, CDR2 YYNGEE. J was trimmed by 5 bases and V by 3 bases; bases with no gene match: 9. The CDR3 here is CASSAGLAGGAWDEQYF. CDR3 sequence (DNA): TGTGCCAGCAGCGCCGGACTAGCGGGAGGGGCTTGGGACGAGCAGTACTTC.